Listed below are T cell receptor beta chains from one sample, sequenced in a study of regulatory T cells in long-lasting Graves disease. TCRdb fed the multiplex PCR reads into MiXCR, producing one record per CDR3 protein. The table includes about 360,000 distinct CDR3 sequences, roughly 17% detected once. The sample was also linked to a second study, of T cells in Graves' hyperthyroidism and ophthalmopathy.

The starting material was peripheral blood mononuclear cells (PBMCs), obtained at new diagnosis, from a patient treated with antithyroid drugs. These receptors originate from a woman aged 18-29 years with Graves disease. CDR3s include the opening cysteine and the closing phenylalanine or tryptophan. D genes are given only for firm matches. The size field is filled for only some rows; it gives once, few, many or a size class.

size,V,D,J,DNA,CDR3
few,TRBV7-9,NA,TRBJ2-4,TGTGCCAGCAGCTTGATAGGACAGGCCAAAAACATTCAGTACTTC,CASSLIGQAKNIQYF
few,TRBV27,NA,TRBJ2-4,TGTGCCAGCATTTCTCTAGGCCGAAACATTCAGTACTTC,CASISLGRNIQYF
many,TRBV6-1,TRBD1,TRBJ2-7,TGTGCCAGCAGTGACCAGCCGGACAGGGTCTACGAGCAGTACTTC,CASSDQPDRVYEQYF
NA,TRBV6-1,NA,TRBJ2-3,TGTGCCAGCAGTGAAGCGGGGCGGGATACGCAGTATTTT,CASSEAGRDTQYF
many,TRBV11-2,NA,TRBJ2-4,TGTGCCAGCAGCTCCCTCCAGGACTGGGATAAGGGCATTCAGTACTTC,CASSSLQDWDKGIQYF
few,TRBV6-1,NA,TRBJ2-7,TGTGCCAGCAGAAGGAGAGAGTCCTACGAGCAGTACTTC,CASRRRESYEQYF
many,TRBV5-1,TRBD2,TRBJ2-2,TGCGCCAGCAGCTTAAGACTAGCGGGAAACGGGGAGCTGTTTTTT,CASSLRLAGNGELFF
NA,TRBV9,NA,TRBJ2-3,TGTGCCAGCAGCGTAGATCGAGTAGATACGCAGTATTTT,CASSVDRVDTQYF
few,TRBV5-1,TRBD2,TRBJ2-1,TGCGCCAGCAGCTGGGGGGGTCTCCAATACGGTGGGAATGAGCAGTTCTTC,CASSWGGLQYGGNEQFF
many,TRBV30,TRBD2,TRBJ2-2,TGTGCCTGGAGTTTATTAGCGGGGGTGAACACCGGGGAGCTGTTTTTT,CAWSLLAGVNTGELFF
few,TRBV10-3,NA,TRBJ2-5,TGTGCCATCAGTGATAGTAAGGGTCGAGAGACCCAGTACTTC,CAISDSKGRETQYF
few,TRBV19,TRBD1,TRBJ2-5,TGTGCCAGTAGTATTGGGGACAGGAGATCGGAGACCCAGTACTTC,CASSIGDRRSETQYF